The clone carrying this TCR beta chain appeared a few times. The antigen is unknown. This sample is drawn from a study of beta chain features in type 1 diabetes. Study overall: Age, gender and cell yields were similar between patients and healthy donors. Whole-study findings and limits: Within the patient group, naive, central memory and Treg TCRB repertoires appeared more similar to each other than within healthy donors. Among patients with Type 1 diabetes, TCRB CDR3s were moderately but significantly shorter in every one of the four CD4+ subsets.

Expressed TCRB transcripts were sequenced because the isolated RNA had all been reverse transcribed beforehand. The table came from immunoSEQ multiplex PCR; TCRdb's copy has only in-frame clones and leaves some out. In the table there are approximately 250,000 clones, roughly 17% of which are singletons. CDR3 size: 15 residues. Trimming pared 0 bases from V and 4 bases from J, leaving 12 bases between. Germline CDR1 and CDR2: SGDLS and YYNGEE. This receptor was taken from a man aged 30-40 years with type 1 diabetes. The sequenced material came from naive CD4+ T cells from blood. This chain connects TRBV9 to TRBJ2-3; maybe TRBD2 (7 bases). The CDR3 nucleotides read TGTGCCAGCAGCGTAGAAACAGGGAGGGCAGATACGCAGTATTTT. Translation gives CASSVETGRADTQYF.